The present T cell receptor (beta chain) was sequenced within a study of T cell responses to AZD1222 COVID-19 vaccine. The study's findings and limits: It should be noted that donors were predominantly white British and more often female, and clonal diversity was possibly underestimated. Receipt of two AZD1222 doses was followed by a rise in Spike-specific TCR breadth and depth. Samples come after the peak T cell response, not at day 14.

Repertoires were generated with immunoSEQ multiplex PCR, while TCRdb's copy carries only in-frame clones and drops some. Of fewer than 110,000 clones in the sample, roughly 90% were seen once. Comment on this clone: The antigen remains undetermined.

Germline V CDR1 and CDR2: SGHNT, YYREEE (reference sequence). The CDR3 has 15 amino acids. The V end lost 0 bases, the J end lost 3 bases, and 13 bases lay between the germline ends. The receptor was derived from an adult in good health. The sequencing used peripheral blood, collected on day 0 of AZD1222 vaccination. The chain uses TRBV5-4 and TRBJ2-7, with D perhaps TRBD1 (5 bases). The CDR3 spells CASSLGVDTLYEQYF. The CDR3 bases are TGTGCCAGCAGCTTGGGCGTGGACACTCTCTACGAGCAGTACTTC.